Below, 22 T cell receptor beta chains from the same sample are listed, as sequenced in a study of regulatory T cells in long-lasting Graves disease. Time point defined: newly diagnosed GD, antithyroid drugs for less than 3 months. Construction of the TCR library relied on RNA isolated from PBMCs. Arm-PCR of CDR3 regions and iRepertoire HTBI primers were used to build TCR beta libraries. TCRdb redid the calling of the multiplex PCR reads with MiXCR, one entry per CDR3 protein. The table has approximately 480,000 distinct CDR3 sequences, roughly 17% seen once. A further study also used this sample, focusing on T cells in Graves' hyperthyroidism and ophthalmopathy.

Sequencing used peripheral blood mononuclear cells (PBMCs), obtained at new diagnosis, from a patient treated with antithyroid drugs. These receptors were taken from a man aged 35 to 55 with Graves disease.

This clonotype has at least ten counts. V is TRBV12-3 or TRBV12-4 and J is TRBJ2-7; D is perhaps TRBD2 (5 bases). There are 14 residues in the CDR3. V lost 7 bases and J 0 bases, leaving 13 bases between the germline ends. Written as DNA, the CDR3 is TGTGCCAGCAAAAGCGGCCCGAGCTCCTACGAGCAGTACTTC. Protein product: CASKSGPSSYEQYF.

This clonotype was counted at least ten times. J is TRBJ2-3 and V is TRBV11-2; 7 bases match TRBD2. The V and J ends lost 5 bases and 2 bases, in that order; junction bases with no gene match: 10. Germline loops: CDR1 SGHAT, CDR2 FQNNGV. CDR3 length: 16 amino acids. The CDR3 coding sequence is TGTGCCAGCAGCCCCAGGCTAGCGGACCCCACAGATACGCAGTATTTT. This gives the protein CASSPRLADPTDTQYF.

As for this clonotype: At one boundary the junction diverges from the germline segment, which might be a read error. The genes are TRBV10-3 and TRBJ2-3; tentative D call: TRBD1 (5 bases). The CDR3 covers 14 residues. Per the germline V gene, CDR1 is ENHRY and CDR2 is SYGVKD. CDR3 bases: TGTGCCATCAGTGAGTGGGGCAGCAGAGATACGCAGTATTTT. Its translation is CAISEWGSRDTQYF.

This clonotype appeared many times. The chain is built from TRBV30 and TRBJ2-1; D remains ambiguous. Trimming stripped 1 base from V and 0 bases from J, with 10 bases between. Germline V gene data show CDR1 as GTSNPN and CDR2 as SVGIG (reference sequence). This CDR3 has 15 residues. CDR3 in amino acids: CAWSDGTSSYNEQFF. CDR3 nucleotides: TGTGCCTGGAGTGACGGAACGAGCTCCTACAATGAGCAGTTCTTC.

A single count supports this clonotype. The germline gene is not matched at one end of the junction; a read error may be the cause. The chain couples TRBV6-4 to TRBJ2-2, with D perhaps TRBD2 (6 bases). The CDR3 totals 14 residues. Germline values: CDR1 MRHNA, CDR2 SNTAGT. Written as DNA, the CDR3 is TGTGCCAGCAGTCCCTCAGGGTCCACCGGGGGGCTGTTTTTT. It is translated as CASSPSGSTGGLFF.

This clonotype was found many times. CDR3 nucleotide sequence: TGTGCCAGCAGCTTAGGGACGGTGGAGACCCAGTACTTC. Its protein is CASSLGTVETQYF. The chain links TRBV7-6 to TRBJ2-5; D remains unclear. Germline V gives CDR1 SGHVS, CDR2 FNYEAQ. Trimming removed 1 base from V and 5 bases from J, with 8 bases in between. This CDR3 comprises 13 residues.

This clonotype has a count of ten or more. The V gene is TRBV27, the J gene TRBJ2-1; 7 bases map to TRBD1. The CDR3 sequence is 15 residues long. V shed 5 bases, J shed 6 bases, and the junction held 10 bases outside the gene matches. Germline V gene data show CDR1 as MNHEY and CDR2 as SMNVEV (reference sequence). In DNA form, the CDR3 reads TGTGCCAGCAGTCTCCGGACAGGTAACGTCAATGAGCAGTTCTTC. Its translation is CASSLRTGNVNEQFF.

This clonotype has a count of ten or more. The chain combines TRBV7-8 with TRBJ2-2, with D hard to call. The CDR3 contains 15 residues. The germline V gene encodes CDR1 SGHVS and CDR2 FQNEAQ. V dropped 8 bases and J dropped 2 bases, with 15 bases sitting between them. CDR3 bases: TGTGCCAGCCGAGGCCGGGCTCGAAACACCGGGGAGCTGTTTTTT. Its translation is CASRGRARNTGELFF.

V is TRBV6-1 and J is TRBJ1-5; D is unresolved. The CDR3 has 12 amino acids. The germline V gene has CDR1 MNHNS and CDR2 SASEGT. V lost 1 base and J 6 bases, leaving 4 bases between the germline ends. The CDR3 DNA is TGTGCCAGCAGTGAAGGGGGTCAGCCCCAGCATTTT. Protein product: CASSEGGQPQHF.

In its sample, this clonotype was seen a few times. This chain connects TRBV29-1 to TRBJ2-3, with D unresolved. Germline CDR1 and CDR2: SQVTM and ANQGSEA. The CDR3 runs to 12 residues. Deletions cut 6 bases from V and 3 bases from J, with 10 bases between. Here the CDR3 DNA reads TGCAGCGTCGTCCGGAAGACAGATACGCAGTATTTT. This codes for CSVVRKTDTQYF.

This clonotype occurred many times. The chain carries TRBV7-9 and TRBJ2-1; D is possibly TRBD2 (6 bases). The CDR3 runs to 14 residues. Germline V CDR1 and CDR2: SEHNR, FQNEAQ (reference sequence). The V gene lost 1 base and the J gene lost 6 bases, with 10 bases spanning the gap. The CDR3 DNA sequence: TGTGCCAGCAGCTTAGTGCTAGCGAGCAATGAGCAGTTCTTC. Translated, it gives CASSLVLASNEQFF.

Concerning this clonotype: This clone may be a read error of a much larger clone one base away. V is TRBV6-1 and J is TRBJ2-2; tentatively, D is TRBD2 (6 bases). V lost 9 bases and J lost 1, with 18 bases in between. Germline V gene sequence: CDR1 MNHNS, CDR2 SASEGT. The CDR3 length is 16 residues. The CDR3 spells CASSPSALLNTGELFF. The DNA for the CDR3 is TGTGCCAGTAGCCCTAGCGCCCTATTGAACACCGGGGAGCTGTTTTTT.

This clonotype was picked up many times. J is TRBJ2-2 and V is TRBV12-3 or TRBV12-4; TRBD2 matches 10 bases. CDR3 length: 18 residues. With 6 bases clipped from V and 5 bases from J, the junction kept 15 bases outside the gene matches. CDR3: CASSQGTSVIVVTGELFF. The DNA of the CDR3 is TGTGCCAGCAGCCAGGGGACTAGCGTTATCGTGGTAACCGGGGAGCTGTTTTTT.

A word on this clonotype: With a much larger clone just one base away, this may be a read error. This sequence joins TRBV6-5 and TRBJ2-7; possible D gene TRBD1, 6 bases. This CDR3 is built from 13 residues. Germline CDR1 MNHEY, CDR2 SVGAGI. The CDR3 protein is CAGSYGRGYEQYF. The CDR3 DNA sequence: TGTGCCGGCAGTTACGGCAGGGGCTACGAGCAGTACTTC.

This clonotype was picked up a small number of times. The genes are TRBV29-1 and TRBJ2-4, with 13 bases fitting TRBD2. J was trimmed by 1 base and V by 1 base; bases with no gene match: 10. Germline lookup yields CDR1 SQVTM and CDR2 ANQGSEA. The CDR3 covers 19 residues. The CDR3 nucleotides read TGCAGCGTTGAAGGAATTCCGGGACTAGCGGGGAGGGCCAAAAACATTCAGTACTTC. This encodes CSVEGIPGLAGRAKNIQYF.

The table lists this clonotype with many counts. The gene calls are TRBV5-1 and TRBJ2-1, with a tentative D call TRBD2 (5 bases). This CDR3 contains 14 residues. CDR1 is SGHRS and CDR2 is YFSETQ in the germline V gene. V shed 4 bases and J shed 0 bases, with 8 bases lying between them. CDR3 loop: CASSDRDSYNEQFF. The CDR3 DNA reads TGCGCCAGCAGCGACCGGGACTCCTACAATGAGCAGTTCTTC.

CDR3 protein: CASSARTGPATHSNEQYF. The CDR3 DNA sequence: TGTGCCAGCAGTGCGCGGACAGGGCCGGCCACGCATTCCAACGAGCAGTACTTC. The rearrangement links TRBV28 to TRBJ2-7, with 8 bases that match TRBD1. The CDR3 length is 18 residues. Germline trimming cut 5 bases from V and 5 bases from J; bases unmatched to any gene: 20. Germline V gives CDR1 MDHEN, CDR2 SYDVKM.

The chain couples TRBV7-3 to TRBJ2-1, with D possibly being TRBD1 or TRBD2 (5 bases each). CDR1 SGHTA and CDR2 FQGTGA come from the germline V gene. The CDR3 totals 18 residues. Deletions cut 1 base from V and 0 bases from J, with 16 bases between. CDR3 region: CASSLNPTAASSYNEQFF. In DNA, the CDR3 is TGTGCCAGCAGCTTAAACCCGACAGCGGCGAGCTCCTACAATGAGCAGTTCTTC.

Concerning this clonotype itself: A much larger clone lies one base from this, so it may be a read error. The chain links TRBV28 to TRBJ2-7, with 7 bases that match TRBD2. Germline CDR1 is MDHEN and CDR2 is SYDVKM. CDR3 length: 14 residues. In nucleotides, the CDR3 is TGTGCCTGCAGTCGGGGCGGGGGACCCTACGAGCAGTACTTC. Translating gives CACSRGGGPYEQYF.

Turning to this clonotype: It is unclear where the CDR3 begins or ends on the DNA, so no DNA is shown, and the CDR3 is as TCRdb lists it. CDR3 sequence: CASSTGAGANVLTFGAGTGELFF. The genes are TRBV12-3 or TRBV12-4 and TRBJ2-2; TRBD1 is taken as the D call from the table, unchecked against the DNA. Including both end residues, the CDR3 is 23 amino acids long.

The gene calls are TRBV24-1 and TRBJ2-2; 10 bases match TRBD2. Trimming cost V 1 base and J 2 bases; bases outside gene matches: 6. The length of the CDR3 is 18 residues. From germline, CDR1 is KGHDR and CDR2 SFDVKD. CDR3 sequence (DNA): TGTGCCACCAGTGATTTTGGCCGACTAGCGGGTAACACCGGGGAGCTGTTTTTT. The encoded protein is CATSDFGRLAGNTGELFF.

This clonotype was seen many times. The rearrangement links TRBV6-1 to TRBJ2-1, with D maybe TRBD2 (6 bases). This CDR3 has 14 residues. In germline, CDR1 is MNHNS, CDR2 SASEGT. V was shortened by 5 bases and J by 7 bases, with 15 bases between the two germline ends. This CDR3 is CASSMAGSRNEQFF. DNA for the CDR3: TGTGCCAGCAGTATGGCGGGATCTCGAAATGAGCAGTTCTTC.